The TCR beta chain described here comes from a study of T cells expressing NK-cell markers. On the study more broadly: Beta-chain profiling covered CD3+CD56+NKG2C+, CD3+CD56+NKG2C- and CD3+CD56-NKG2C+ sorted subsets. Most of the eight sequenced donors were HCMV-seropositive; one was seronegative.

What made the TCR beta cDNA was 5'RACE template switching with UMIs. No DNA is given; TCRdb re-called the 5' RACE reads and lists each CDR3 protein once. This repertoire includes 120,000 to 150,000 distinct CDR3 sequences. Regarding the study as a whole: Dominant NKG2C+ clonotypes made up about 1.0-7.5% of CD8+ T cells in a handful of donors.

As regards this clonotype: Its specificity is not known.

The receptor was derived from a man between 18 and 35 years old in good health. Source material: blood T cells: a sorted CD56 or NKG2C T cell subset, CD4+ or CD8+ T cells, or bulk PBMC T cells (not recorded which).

The CDR3 loop is CAISDFSAETDTQYF. V is TRBV10-3 and J is TRBJ2-3. Germline CDR1 is ENHRY and CDR2 is SYGVKD. CDR3 length: 15 residues.